Listed below are T cell receptor beta chains from one sample, sequenced in a study of blood T cells in healthy people across ages. TCRdb reanalysed the 5' RACE reads using MiXCR and keeps one entry per CDR3 protein. This repertoire shows hundreds of thousands of distinct CDR3 sequences, 49% found once; its top ten account for about 32%. The sample taken for sequencing was blood. These receptors originate from a woman in her sixties or seventies in good health. Both conserved end residues are part of each CDR3. The D gene is left open where the match is weak. Part of the rows lack a size; the others show once, few, many or a class for expanded clones.

TRBV7-2	TRBD1	TRBJ2-1	-	CASSLGGTGVHNEQFF	TGTGCCAGCAGCTTAGGGGGGACAGGGGTCCACAATGAGCAGTTCTTC
TRBV5-1	TRBD1	TRBJ1-6	few	CASSLNPTGGGSPLHF	TGCGCCAGCAGCTTAAACCCGACAGGGGGTGGATCACCCCTCCACTTT
TRBV6-1	-	TRBJ2-3	-	CASSELGRRPDTQYF	TGTGCCAGCAGTGAATTAGGCAGAAGGCCAGATACGCAGTATTTT
TRBV7-2	-	TRBJ2-1	few	CASGSGTTTAEQFF	TGTGCCAGCGGAAGCGGGACAACCACGGCTGAGCAGTTCTTC
TRBV10-3	TRBD2	TRBJ2-1	many	CAISSSGSGRVDEQFF	TGTGCCATCAGTTCCTCGGGGAGCGGGAGGGTCGATGAGCAGTTCTTC
TRBV7-9	-	TRBJ2-7	-	CASSFLGGYEQYF	TGTGCCAGCAGCTTCTTAGGAGGCTACGAGCAGTACTTC
TRBV7-2	TRBD2	TRBJ2-7	many	CASSLGISGSIYEQYF	TGTGCCAGCAGCTTAGGGATTAGCGGGAGCATTTACGAGCAGTACTTC
TRBV24-1	TRBD2	TRBJ2-1	-	CATSAPGRGFNEQFF	TGTGCCACCAGTGCCCCGGGGAGGGGCTTTAATGAGCAGTTCTTC
TRBV6-2/TRBV6-3	TRBD2	TRBJ2-7	many	CASSYTPSGASYEQYF	TGTGCCAGCAGTTATACGCCTAGCGGGGCCTCCTACGAGCAGTACTTC
TRBV7-2	-	TRBJ2-1	many	CASSLQWDQFF	TGTGCCAGCAGCTTACAGTGGGATCAGTTCTTC
TRBV6-2/TRBV6-3	TRBD2	TRBJ2-5	-	CASRRLAGGPEYF	TGTGCCAGCAGGCGGCTAGCGGGAGGCCCTGAGTACTTC
TRBV5-1	-	TRBJ2-3	-	CASSLGREGTDTQYF	TGCGCCAGCAGCTTGGGGCGGGAAGGTACAGATACGCAGTATTTT
TRBV6-5	TRBD1	TRBJ2-7	few	CASTQTGGASEQYF	TGTGCCAGCACTCAGACAGGGGGCGCATCCGAGCAGTACTTC
TRBV5-1	-	TRBJ2-1	once	CASSLLALSENEQFF	TGCGCCAGCAGCTTGTTGGCGTTGTCTGAGAATGAGCAGTTCTTC
TRBV28	-	TRBJ1-2	-	CASSIRQPNYGYTF	TGTGCCAGCAGTATAAGACAGCCCAACTATGGCTACACCTTC
TRBV20-1	-	TRBJ2-5	few	CSARLDGQETQYF	TGCAGTGCTAGGTTGGACGGCCAAGAGACCCAGTACTTC
TRBV7-2	-	TRBJ1-4	few	CASSFQGFRDEKLFF	TGTGCCAGCAGCTTTCAGGGGTTTAGGGATGAAAAACTGTTTTTT
TRBV20-1	-	TRBJ1-1	many	CSASSPTVTDKAFF	TGCAGTGCTAGTTCCCCTACAGTTACGGACAAAGCTTTCTTT
TRBV7-2	TRBD1	TRBJ2-5	-	CASSLGPDRVVNEQYF	TGTGCCAGCAGCTTAGGACCGGACAGGGTAGTCAATGAGCAGTACTTC
TRBV12-3/TRBV12-4	-	TRBJ1-5	once	CASSWVGGDNQPQHF	TGTGCCAGCAGCTGGGTCGGGGGGGACAATCAGCCCCAGCATTTT
TRBV11-2	TRBD2	TRBJ2-3	few	CASSRQLTSGASTDTQYF	TGTGCCAGCAGCCGGCAATTGACTAGCGGGGCTAGCACAGATACGCAGTATTTT
TRBV6-5	-	TRBJ2-1	-	CASSYGAGASKEQFF	TGTGCCAGCAGTTACGGCGCAGGGGCTTCCAAGGAGCAGTTCTTC
TRBV6-5	-	TRBJ1-1	once	CASTPFVAANTEAFF	TGTGCCAGCACCCCTTTCGTAGCGGCGAACACTGAAGCTTTCTTT
TRBV24-1	TRBD1	TRBJ1-1	-	CATSDNRGVNAEAFF	TGTGCCACCAGTGATAACAGGGGGGTGAACGCTGAAGCTTTCTTT
TRBV10-3	-	TRBJ2-1	-	CAISADRTLQNEQFF	TGTGCCATCAGTGCAGACAGGACTCTGCAAAATGAGCAGTTCTTC
TRBV20-1	-	TRBJ2-5	many	CSARAGGGRTQYF	TGCAGTGCTAGAGCAGGGGGAGGAAGAACCCAGTACTTC
TRBV4-2	TRBD1	TRBJ2-1	few	CASSRDREYNEQFF	TGTGCCAGCAGCAGGGACAGAGAGTACAATGAGCAGTTCTTC
TRBV20-1	-	TRBJ2-3	-	CSAMVAVASTDTQYF	TGCAGTGCTATGGTCGCGGTCGCTAGCACAGATACGCAGTATTTT
TRBV20-1	-	TRBJ2-3	few	CSATKQGSTDTQYF	TGCAGTGCTACCAAACAGGGTAGCACAGATACGCAGTATTTT
TRBV20-1	-	TRBJ1-3	-	CSARDGQGPASGNTIYF	TGCAGTGCTAGAGATGGGCAGGGTCCGGCCTCTGGAAACACCATATATTTT
TRBV7-2	-	TRBJ2-7	-	CASSYGDPKYFEQYF	TGTGCCAGCAGCTATGGGGATCCCAAATATTTCGAGCAGTACTTC
TRBV2	TRBD2	TRBJ2-7	-	CATAGGYSYEQYF	TGTGCCACCGCGGGGGGATACTCCTACGAGCAGTACTTC
TRBV3-1	-	TRBJ2-2	-	CASSQADRIGMNTGELFF	TGTGCCAGCAGCCAAGCCGACCGGATAGGAATGAACACCGGGGAGCTGTTTTTT
TRBV19	TRBD1	TRBJ2-2	once	CASRPGQGNTGELFF	TGTGCCAGTAGGCCGGGACAGGGGAACACCGGGGAGCTGTTTTTT
TRBV27	-	TRBJ2-7	-	CASKMRQGQTYEQYF	TGTGCCAGCAAGATGAGGCAGGGACAAACCTACGAGCAGTACTTC
TRBV7-6	-	TRBJ2-3	-	CASSVLTSPDTQYF	TGTGCCAGCAGCGTACTGACTAGTCCAGATACGCAGTATTTT
TRBV7-9	-	TRBJ2-7	-	CASSLTGTLPYEQYF	TGTGCCAGCAGCCTCACCGGGACACTCCCCTACGAGCAGTACTTC
TRBV6-5	-	TRBJ2-5	-	CGTGREETQYF	TGTGGGACGGGGCGTGAGGAGACCCAGTACTTC
TRBV18	-	TRBJ1-5	-	CASSPIAPGRSNQPQHF	TGTGCCAGCTCACCAATTGCTCCGGGACGTAGCAATCAGCCCCAGCATTTT
TRBV7-2	-	TRBJ2-5	-	CASSLDWGQETQYF	TGTGCCAGCAGCTTAGACTGGGGGCAAGAGACCCAGTACTTC
TRBV5-1	TRBD2	TRBJ2-1	-	CAGSSRTSGSYEQFF	TGCGCCGGCAGCTCCCGGACTAGCGGTTCATATGAGCAGTTCTTC
TRBV28	TRBD1	TRBJ1-2	-	CASSLGGAGEYGYTF	TGTGCCAGCAGTCTAGGGGGCGCCGGGGAATATGGCTACACCTTC
TRBV11-2	TRBD1	TRBJ1-2	-	CASSLSPRGGRGYGYTF	TGTGCCAGCAGCTTGTCCCCCCGAGGGGGCCGCGGCTATGGCTACACCTTC
TRBV4-2	TRBD2	TRBJ2-1	-	CASSQEVAGGLTEQFF	TGTGCCAGCAGCCAAGAAGTAGCGGGAGGGCTAACTGAGCAGTTCTTC
TRBV2	-	TRBJ2-3	-	CASSVWGLELTDTQYF	TGTGCCAGCAGTGTATGGGGGCTAGAGCTGACAGATACGCAGTATTTT
TRBV20-1	TRBD2	TRBJ2-7	few	CSMAQSGSYEQYF	TGCAGTATGGCCCAGAGCGGGAGCTACGAGCAGTACTTC
TRBV20-1	-	TRBJ1-6	-	CSARDGGGRGNSPLHF	TGCAGTGCTAGAGATGGGGGGGGGCGCGGTAATTCACCCCTCCACTTT
TRBV9	-	TRBJ2-7	-	CASGSGNNEQYF	TGTGCCAGCGGCTCCGGAAACAATGAGCAGTACTTC
TRBV2	-	TRBJ2-1	-	CASSDLARQQFF	TGTGCCAGCAGCGATCTAGCGAGACAGCAGTTCTTC
TRBV28	-	TRBJ2-5	many	CASNVGRETQYF	TGTGCCAGCAACGTGGGACGGGAGACCCAGTACTTC
TRBV7-2	-	TRBJ2-1	-	CASSLAIRDEQFF	TGTGCCAGCAGCTTAGCAATCCGGGATGAGCAGTTCTTC
TRBV15	-	TRBJ1-2	-	CATSRGGAQTNYGYTF	TGTGCCACCAGCAGAGGGGGGGCCCAGACTAACTATGGCTACACCTTC
TRBV29-1	-	TRBJ2-1	-	CSVMTEYNEQFF	TGCAGCGTGATGACAGAGTACAATGAGCAGTTCTTC
TRBV9	TRBD2	TRBJ2-1	-	CASSSRGTSGRGAYNEQFF	TGTGCCAGCAGCTCCAGGGGGACTAGCGGGAGAGGAGCCTACAATGAGCAGTTCTTC
TRBV15	-	TRBJ2-7	-	CATSRDISYEQYF	TGTGCCACCAGCAGGGACATCTCCTACGAGCAGTACTTC